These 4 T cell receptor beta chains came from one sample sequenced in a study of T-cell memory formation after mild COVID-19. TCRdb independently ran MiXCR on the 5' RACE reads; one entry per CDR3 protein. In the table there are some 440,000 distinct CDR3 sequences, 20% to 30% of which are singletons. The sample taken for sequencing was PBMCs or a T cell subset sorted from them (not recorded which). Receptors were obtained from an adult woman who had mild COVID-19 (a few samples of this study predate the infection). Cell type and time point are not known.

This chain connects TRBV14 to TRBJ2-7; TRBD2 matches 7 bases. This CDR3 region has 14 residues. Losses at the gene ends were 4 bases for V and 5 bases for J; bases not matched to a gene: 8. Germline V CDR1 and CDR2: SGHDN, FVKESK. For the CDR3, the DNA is TGTGCCAGCAGCCGAACGTGGGGGGGGGACGAGCAGTACTTC. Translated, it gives CASSRTWGGDEQYF.

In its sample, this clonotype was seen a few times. The CDR3 DNA sequence: TGCGCCAGCAGCCAAGATCCAGAACAGGGTTCGATAGAGCAGTACTTC. It codes for CASSQDPEQGSIEQYF. The chain combines TRBV4-1 with TRBJ2-7; D might be TRBD1 (6 bases). V gave up 0 bases and J gave up 7 bases, with 19 bases separating them. Germline-derived CDR1 and CDR2 are MGHRA and YSYEKL. The CDR3 sequence is 16 residues long.

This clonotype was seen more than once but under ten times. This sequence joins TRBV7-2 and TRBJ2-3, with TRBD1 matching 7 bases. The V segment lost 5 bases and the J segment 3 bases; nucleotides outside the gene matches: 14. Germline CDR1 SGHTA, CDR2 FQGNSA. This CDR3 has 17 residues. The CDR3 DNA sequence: TGTGCCAGCAGCCCTCGACAGGGTCGAGGTTGGACAGATACGCAGTATTTT. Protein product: CASSPRQGRGWTDTQYF.

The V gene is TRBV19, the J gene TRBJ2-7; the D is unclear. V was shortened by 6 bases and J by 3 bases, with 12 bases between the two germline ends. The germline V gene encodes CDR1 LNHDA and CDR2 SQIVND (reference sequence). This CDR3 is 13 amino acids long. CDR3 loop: CASSRMVGYEQYF. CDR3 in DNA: TGTGCCAGTAGCCGCATGGTGGGCTACGAGCAGTACTTC.